This entry lists 28 T cell receptor beta chains sequenced from one sample in a study of blood T cell repertoires in COVID-19. This table comes from immunoSEQ multiplex PCR, and its TCRdb copy is limited to in-frame clones, with some not included. Of approximately 26,000 clones listed, about 88% are singletons. Material: peripheral blood. Receptor source: a man aged 70 or older with active COVID-19.

The V gene is TRBV2, the J gene TRBJ2-5; 14 bases agree with TRBD2. CDR1 is SNHLY and CDR2 is FYNNEI in the germline V gene. The CDR3 runs to 14 residues. The V and J ends lost 10 bases and 5 bases, in that order; junction bases with no gene match: 6. CDR3 amino acids: CATTSGGAPETQYF. The CDR3 DNA reads as TGTGCCACGACTAGCGGGGGGGCCCCGGAGACCCAGTACTTC.

The genes are TRBV27 and TRBJ2-5; D is possibly TRBD1 (6 bases). The V and J ends lost 5 bases and 5 bases respectively, with 12 bases between them. Germline lookup yields CDR1 MNHEY and CDR2 SMNVEV (reference sequence). CDR3 length equals 13 residues. The CDR3 bases are TGTGCCAGCAGTGTGGACAGTTGGGAGACCCAGTACTTC. Its translation: CASSVDSWETQYF.

The rearrangement uses TRBV7-2 and TRBJ1-1, with 8 bases matching TRBD1. Germline trimming cut 5 bases from V and 5 bases from J; bases unmatched to any gene: 7. This CDR3 is 14 amino acids long. Germline lookup yields CDR1 SGHTA and CDR2 FQGNSA. The CDR3 is CASSQLRGPTEAFF. The CDR3 nucleotides read TGTGCCAGCAGCCAACTCAGGGGGCCTACTGAAGCTTTCTTT.

The rearrangement links TRBV4-3 to TRBJ1-1, with D uncertain. V was clipped by 0 bases and J by 4 bases, with 12 bases between them. This CDR3 has 15 residues. CDR1 and CDR2 from the germline V gene are LGHNA and YSLEER. This CDR3 is CASSQDEFSSTEAFF. DNA of the CDR3: TGCGCCAGCAGCCAAGATGAATTTAGTAGCACTGAAGCTTTCTTT.

V usage is TRBV30 and J usage is TRBJ2-1; weak D call: TRBD2 (5 bases). Germline loops: CDR1 GTSNPN, CDR2 SVGIG (reference sequence). This CDR3 has 11 residues. The CDR3: CAADLYNEQFF. CDR3 DNA sequence: TGTGCAGCGGACCTCTACAATGAGCAGTTCTTC.

V and J are TRBV7-2 and TRBJ1-6; possibly TRBD1 for D (5 bases). Germline CDR1 and CDR2: SGHTA and FQGNSA. The CDR3 spans 15 residues. Trimming cost V 2 bases and J 7 bases, with 12 bases left between them. DNA for the CDR3: TGTGCCAGCAGCTTAACGGCAGGGAACAATTCACCCCTCCACTTT. Translating gives CASSLTAGNNSPLHF. The full variable domain, with the rest looked up from reference TRBV7-2 and TRBJ1-6, is GAGVSQSPSNKVTEKGKDVELRCDPISGHTALYWYRQSLGQGLEFLIYFQGNSAPDKSGLPSDRFSAERTGGSVSTLTIQRTQQEDSAVYLCASSLTAGNNSPLHFGNGTRLTVT.

J is TRBJ2-7 and V is TRBV5-6; D is unresolved. V was trimmed by 4 bases and J by 2 bases, leaving 19 bases between them. The germline gives CDR1 SGHDT, CDR2 YYEEEE. CDR3 size: 16 residues. This CDR3 is CASSRVGPVAPYEQYF. The CDR3 bases are TGTGCCAGCAGCCGAGTCGGTCCGGTAGCACCCTACGAGCAGTACTTC.

The CDR3 loop reads CASSLRQGDNQPQHF. The DNA for the CDR3 is TGTGCCAGCAGCTTGCGACAGGGCGACAATCAGCCCCAGCATTTT. This chain connects TRBV7-2 to TRBJ1-5; the match to TRBD1 covers 7 bases. Trimming cost V 3 bases and J 3 bases; bases outside gene matches: 5. Germline V gene sequence: CDR1 SGHTA, CDR2 FQGNSA. This CDR3 comprises 15 residues. The full variable domain, its missing parts supplied by reference TRBV7-2 and TRBJ1-5, is GAGVSQSPSNKVTEKGKDVELRCDPISGHTALYWYRQSLGQGLEFLIYFQGNSAPDKSGLPSDRFSAERTGGSVSTLTIQRTQQEDSAVYLCASSLRQGDNQPQHFGDGTRLSIL.

The chain is built from TRBV11-1 and TRBJ2-7; a possible D gene is TRBD1 (6 bases). With 0 bases removed from V and 1 base from J, the gap between germline ends came to 22 bases. CDR3 length: 19 amino acids. Germline CDR1 reads SGHAT; CDR2 reads FQDESV (reference sequence). The chain's CDR3 is CASSLAPGQGASPSYEQYF. The CDR3 DNA is TGTGCCAGCAGCTTAGCACCGGGACAAGGTGCCTCCCCGTCCTACGAGCAGTACTTC.

The CDR3 protein is CASSLGMRTGVPTNTGELFF. In DNA form, the CDR3 reads TGCGCCAGCAGCTTGGGGATGAGGACAGGGGTTCCGACGAACACCGGGGAGCTGTTTTTT. The chain employs TRBV5-1 and TRBJ2-2, with 9 bases lining up with TRBD1. Losses at the gene ends were 0 bases for V and 0 bases for J; bases not matched to a gene: 12. This CDR3 is built from 20 residues. CDR1 is SGHRS and CDR2 is YFSETQ in the germline V gene. Full variable domain (outside the CDR3, taken from reference TRBV5-1 and TRBJ2-2): KAGVTQTPRYLIKTRGQQVTLSCSPISGHRSVSWYQQTPGQGLQFLFEYFSETQRNKGNFPGRFSGRQFSNSRSEMNVSTLELGDSALYLCASSLGMRTGVPTNTGELFFGEGSRLTVL.

A single count supports this clone. V usage is TRBV24-1 and J usage is TRBJ2-3; D gene uncertain. Germline V lookup: CDR1 KGHDR, CDR2 SFDVKD. The CDR3 has 15 amino acids. V was pared by 3 bases and J by 3 bases, with 12 bases between. CDR3 in DNA: TGTGCCACCAGTGATCTGCGGCGTGGGACAGATACGCAGTATTTT. Translated, it gives CATSDLRRGTDTQYF.

The chain employs TRBV6-5 and TRBJ2-1; D not certain. Germline loops: CDR1 MNHEY, CDR2 SVGAGI. The CDR3 totals 15 residues. V lost 5 bases, J lost 0 bases, and 11 bases lay in between. The CDR3 reads CASSPGWASYNEQFF. In DNA, the CDR3 is TGTGCCAGCAGTCCTGGCTGGGCCTCCTACAATGAGCAGTTCTTC.

This rearrangement joins TRBV5-1 to TRBJ2-2; TRBD2 agrees at 15 bases. Germline V CDR1 and CDR2: SGHRS, YFSETQ. There are 17 residues in the CDR3. V lost 4 bases to trimming and J lost 5 bases; unmatched junction nucleotides: 6. The CDR3 sequence is CASSPIGTSGGTGELFF. CDR3 DNA sequence: TGCGCCAGCAGCCCGATCGGGACTAGCGGGGGGACCGGGGAGCTGTTTTTT.

This clone was observed a handful of times. The chain is built from TRBV5-4 and TRBJ2-2; 10 positions agree with TRBD1. V lost 5 bases and J lost 7; bases outside the gene matches: 11. The CDR3 is 16 amino acids. In germline, CDR1 is SGHNT, CDR2 YYREEE (reference sequence). The CDR3 DNA reads TGTGCCAGCAGACCCTCCGGGACAGGGGCCGACGGGGAGCTGTTTTTT. It is translated as CASRPSGTGADGELFF.

The chain carries TRBV9 and TRBJ1-3, with 7 bases aligning to TRBD1. The ends lost 1 base at V and 2 bases at J; junction bases unmatched: 6. There are 16 residues in the CDR3. CDR1 is SGDLS and CDR2 is YYNGEE in the germline V gene. DNA for the CDR3: TGTGCCAGCAGCGTAAGCGACAGGGCTACTGGAAACACCATATATTTT. Amino acids: CASSVSDRATGNTIYF.

V and J are TRBV19 and TRBJ2-1; the D gene is possibly TRBD2 (6 bases). Trimming left V 5 bases short and J 0 bases short, with 14 bases between. Germline CDR1 LNHDA, CDR2 SQIVND (reference sequence). The CDR3 runs to 16 residues. The CDR3 reads CASSAGTVRSYNEQFF. CDR3 coding DNA: TGTGCCAGTAGTGCCGGGACTGTCCGCTCCTACAATGAGCAGTTCTTC.

V gene TRBV5-1 combines with J gene TRBJ1-2; D is perhaps TRBD1 (5 bases). With 4 bases removed from V and 2 bases from J, the gap between germline ends came to 12 bases. Looked up from germline, CDR1 is SGHRS and CDR2 is YFSETQ. The CDR3 sequence is 14 residues long. The CDR3 DNA follows: TGCGCCAGCAGCCCCGAAGGGGCCAACTATGGCTACACCTTC. It specifies CASSPEGANYGYTF.

A remark on this clone: Sequence at one end of the junction differs from germline and may be a read error. The rearrangement joins TRBV7-7 to TRBJ2-6; D might be TRBD1 (5 bases). CDR3 length: 16 residues. Germline V CDR1 and CDR2: SSHAT, FNYEAQ (reference sequence). The CDR3: CASSPGRVTGANVLTF. CDR3 nucleotide sequence: TGTGCTAGCAGCCCCGGCAGGGTCACTGGGGCCAACGTCCTGACTTTC.

The chain combines TRBV11-3 with TRBJ2-2; 7 bases map to TRBD1. Germline CDR1 is SGHNT and CDR2 is YENEEA. The CDR3 length is 17 residues. V lost 1 base, J lost 4 bases, and 9 bases stayed unmatched. CDR3 nucleotide sequence: TGTGCCAGCAGCTTAGGTCCGGGACAGCCGGGCACCGGGGAGCTGTTTTTT. Translation: CASSLGPGQPGTGELFF.

This chain links TRBV19 with TRBJ1-4; possible D gene TRBD1, 6 bases. The CDR3 covers 15 residues. The germline V and J ends were trimmed by 3 bases and 6 bases, with 14 bases remaining between them. Germline V lookup: CDR1 LNHDA, CDR2 SQIVND (reference sequence). The CDR3 sequence: CASSIGQYNDEKLFF. For the CDR3, the DNA is TGTGCCAGTAGTATTGGACAGTACAATGATGAAAAACTGTTTTTT.

The gene calls are TRBV7-9 and TRBJ1-4; D may be TRBD1 (5 bases). Germline V CDR1 and CDR2: SEHNR, FQNEAQ (reference sequence). The CDR3 totals 14 residues. Trimming left V 1 base short and J 5 bases short, with 8 bases between. In DNA form, the CDR3 reads TGTGCCAGCAGCTTAGTTGGGGCCAATGAAAAACTGTTTTTT. It specifies CASSLVGANEKLFF.

The chain joins TRBV14 to TRBJ2-3; D unresolved. Trimming pared 1 base from V and 2 bases from J, leaving 7 bases between. Germline assignment: CDR1 SGHDN and CDR2 FVKESK. The CDR3 spans 14 residues. This CDR3 reads CASSQGIATDTQYF. CDR3 sequence (DNA): TGTGCCAGCAGCCAAGGGATAGCCACAGATACGCAGTATTTT.

CDR3 sequence (DNA): TGTGCCAGCAGCTCGCAGTCTAGGGGCGACGAGCAGTACTTC. Amino acids: CASSSQSRGDEQYF. The chain has TRBV11-2 and TRBJ2-7, with D perhaps matching TRBD1 (5 bases). The ends were cut back, 4 bases at V and 5 bases at J, with 15 bases in the middle. Germline loops: CDR1 SGHAT, CDR2 FQNNGV. The CDR3 is 14 amino acids.

As regards this clone: At one boundary the junction diverges from the germline segment, which might be a read error. This chain links TRBV19 with TRBJ2-2; 8 positions match TRBD2. Germline V lookup: CDR1 LNHDA, CDR2 SQIVND (reference sequence). This CDR3 is 16 amino acids long. The CDR3: CASSIVRAGGPGELFF. The CDR3 nucleotides are TGTGCCAGTAGCATAGTACGGGCGGGGGGCCCCGGGGAGCTGTTTTTT. The variable domain in full, completed from reference TRBV19 and TRBJ2-2, reads DGGITQSPKYLFRKEGQNVTLSCEQNLNHDAMYWYRQDPGQGLRLIYYSQIVNDFQKGDIAEGYSVSREKKESFPLTVTSAQKNPTAFYLCASSIVRAGGPGELFFGEGSRLTVL.

V gene TRBV11-2 combines with J gene TRBJ2-5; D might be TRBD2 (7 bases). CDR3 size: 14 residues. Germline V gives CDR1 SGHAT, CDR2 FQNNGV. Trimming removed 5 bases from V and 4 bases from J, with 14 bases in between. The CDR3 is CASSGGALGETQYF. The CDR3, as DNA: TGTGCCAGCAGCGGGGGGGCCCTAGGAGAGACCCAGTACTTC.

This chain uses TRBV10-1 with TRBJ1-6; possibly TRBD1 for D (5 bases). The CDR3 is 17 residues long. V gave up 6 bases and J gave up 4 bases, with 19 bases separating them. Per germline, CDR1 WNHNN and CDR2 SYGVQD (reference sequence). The CDR3 region is CASSDNPGHVYNSPLHF. In nucleotides, the CDR3 is TGCGCCAGCAGCGACAACCCCGGACATGTATATAATTCACCCCTCCACTTT.

V gene TRBV7-8 combines with J gene TRBJ2-1; 11 bases agree with TRBD2. J gave up 3 bases and V 5 bases, and 3 bases lay outside the gene matches. CDR3 length: 15 residues. Germline CDR1 SGHVS, CDR2 FQNEAQ. In nucleotides, the CDR3 is TGTGCCAGCAGCCCAGGGACTAGCGGCTACAATGAGCAGTTCTTC. Its protein is CASSPGTSGYNEQFF.

The chain employs TRBV7-2 and TRBJ1-1; 8 bases are shared with TRBD1. Trimming at V came to 3 bases and at J to 4 bases, leaving 4 bases not matched to a gene. This CDR3 is built from 14 residues. CDR1 and CDR2 (germline): SGHTA, FQGNSA. The CDR3 spells CASSFDGQGTEAFF. CDR3 in DNA: TGTGCCAGCAGCTTTGACGGACAGGGCACTGAAGCTTTCTTT.